This T cell receptor beta chain was recorded in a study of response to subunit inactivated influenza vaccine. TCRdb used MiXCR to reprocess the RT-PCR reads, holding one entry per CDR3 protein. The sample has more than 700,000 distinct CDR3 sequences; 21% are singletons. Of note for this clonotype: The target antigen is unknown.

Notes on the study in general: Authors proposed each seasonal influenza vaccination draws in few new T cells.

This CDR3 is 14 amino acids long. With 6 bases removed from V and 7 bases from J, the gap between germline ends came to 18 bases. The source of this sequence is a man aged 50 to 60 who received an inactivated influenza vaccine. The genes are TRBV12-3 or TRBV12-4 and TRBJ2-5; maybe TRBD1 (5 bases). The sequences come from PBMCs from blood, collected more than 4 days after vaccination. The CDR3 loop reads CASRTTGPSATQYF. Here the CDR3 DNA reads TGTGCCAGCAGAACAACAGGTCCCTCCGCGACCCAGTACTTC.